This TCR beta chain was recovered during a study of molecular identifiers for immune sequencing clone quantification. Based on a CD8+CD4-CCR7+CD45RA+ profile, naive CD8 T cells were sorted. The sample holds many counts of this clonotype. Its target is unknown. CDR3 length: 12 residues. Trimming stripped 4 bases from V and 0 bases from J, with 7 bases between. CDR1 is SQVTM, CDR2 ANQGSEA, per germline. TCRdb re-called the PCR reads through MiXCR, storing one row per CDR3 protein. Of about 36,000 distinct CDR3 sequences listed, 15% to 20% are singletons. Study-wide points: The study reportedly detected spiked Jurkat TCR RNA from one cell among approximately 1 million naive cells.

The sample consisted of naive CD8+ T cells from blood, with Jurkat cell RNA spiked in. Subset defined: FACS-sorted CD8+CD4-CCR7+CD45RA+ naive T cells. This rearrangement joins TRBV29-1 to TRBJ2-7; D is unclear. The TCR sequence derives from a human donor in good health. Some libraries in this study had Jurkat cell RNA spiked in. The CDR3 DNA reads TGCAGCGTTGTGACGGGCTCCTACGAGCAGTACTTC. This codes for CSVVTGSYEQYF.